The 18 T cell receptor beta chains listed next were all sequenced from one sample in a study of T cells after yellow fever vaccination. TCRdb reprocessed the 5' RACE reads with MiXCR, giving one entry per CDR3 protein. Of hundreds of thousands of distinct CDR3 sequences listed, around 12% are singletons. The specimen comprised PBMCs, sampled on the day of the yellow fever booster vaccination. Receptors were obtained from a man younger than 40 who received the YFV17D yellow fever vaccine.

The chain has TRBV20-1 and TRBJ2-7, with D possibly matching TRBD2 (5 bases). The ends were cut back, 5 bases at V and 0 bases at J, with 17 bases in the middle. CDR1 is DFQATT and CDR2 is SNEGSKA in the germline V gene (reference sequence). CDR3 size: 15 residues. The CDR3 loop reads CSALGERVFSYEQYF. CDR3 nucleotides: TGCAGTGCTTTGGGAGAGAGGGTTTTCTCCTACGAGCAGTACTTC.

This clonotype showed up many times. V and J are TRBV5-1 and TRBJ1-1; the D is unclear. The germline CDR1 and CDR2 sequences are SGHRS and YFSETQ. The length of the CDR3 is 13 residues. V lost 0 bases and J 2 bases, leaving 5 bases between the germline ends. Written as DNA, the CDR3 is TGCGCCAGCAGCTTGGGCGTAAACACTGAAGCTTTCTTT. This sequence encodes CASSLGVNTEAFF.

This clonotype was seen only a few times. The chain links TRBV12-3 or TRBV12-4 to TRBJ2-7; 7 bases agree with TRBD2. The CDR3 has 15 amino acids. The trim removed 3 bases at V and 6 bases at J, leaving 11 bases unmatched. Written as DNA, the CDR3 is TGTGCCAGCAGTTTGCTTAATGGCGGGAGAGGCGAGCAGTACTTC. Its translation: CASSLLNGGRGEQYF.

In this sample, this clonotype turned up a few times. The CDR3 DNA reads TGTGCCAGCAGACAGGGGGTGTGGAATGAGCAGTTCTTC. Translated, it gives CASRQGVWNEQFF. The J gene is TRBJ2-1, the V gene TRBV2, with 8 bases lining up with TRBD1. The J segment lost 7 bases and the V segment lost 6 bases, leaving 5 bases of the junction unmatched. This CDR3 is built from 13 residues. Germline values: CDR1 SNHLY, CDR2 FYNNEI.

Points on this clonotype: The junction does not match germline at one end; this may be a read error. This chain connects TRBV18 to TRBJ1-4; no definite D call. Germline V lookup: CDR1 KGHSH, CDR2 LQKENI. This CDR3 is built from 14 residues. The CDR3 region has the DNA TGTGCCAGCTCACAGGGAGTCCCTAAGGAAAAACTGTTTTTT. Residues: CASSQGVPKEKLFF.

The sample holds many counts of this clonotype. The chain carries TRBV5-1 and TRBJ2-7; TRBD1 matches 7 bases. Germline V CDR1 and CDR2: SGHRS, YFSETQ. The CDR3 contains 12 residues. The junction had 4 bases not matched to a gene; V was cut back by 4 bases and J by 6 bases. CDR3 protein: CASSIQGFEQYF. The DNA of the CDR3 is TGCGCCAGCAGCATACAGGGGTTCGAGCAGTACTTC.

V and J are TRBV30 and TRBJ1-2; 7 nucleotides align to TRBD1. CDR1 is GTSNPN and CDR2 is SVGIG in the germline V gene (reference sequence). After removal of 8 bases from V and 2 bases from J, the junction contained 8 bases not matched to a gene. This CDR3 comprises 13 residues. In DNA form, the CDR3 reads TGTGCCCGTCGACAGGGACAGAACTATGGCTACACCTTC. The encoded protein is CARRQGQNYGYTF.

There are a few counts of this clonotype. J is TRBJ2-7 and V is TRBV10-2; D might be TRBD1 or TRBD2, each matching 5 bases. Trimming took 3 bases from V and 3 from J, leaving 21 bases between them. Germline V gene data show CDR1 as WSHSY and CDR2 as SAAADI. The CDR3 sequence is 17 residues long. DNA of the CDR3: TGCGCCAGCAGTGAACGATCGAGGGGACGTTTCCACTACGAGCAGTACTTC. It codes for CASSERSRGRFHYEQYF.

This clonotype was seen ten or more times. This sequence joins TRBV6-6 and TRBJ2-7; D is ambiguous. Germline V CDR1 and CDR2: MNHNY, SVGAGI (reference sequence). Trimming took 11 bases from V and 5 from J, leaving 7 bases between them. The CDR3 runs 9 residues. CDR3 residues: CAPWDEQYF. The CDR3, as DNA: TGTGCCCCCTGGGACGAGCAGTACTTC.

This clonotype was detected only a few times. This CDR3 is CASSLGVGTQETQYF. In DNA form, the CDR3 reads TGTGCCAGCAGTTTAGGTGTAGGAACCCAAGAGACCCAGTACTTC. The J gene is TRBJ2-5, the V gene TRBV12-3 or TRBV12-4; D is unresolved. The CDR3 covers 15 residues. The ends were cut back, 1 base at V and 1 base at J, with 10 bases in the middle.

The chain uses TRBV20-1 and TRBJ2-3; tentative D call: TRBD2 (5 bases). Trimming left V 7 bases short and J 6 bases short, with 11 bases between. From germline, CDR1 is DFQATT and CDR2 SNEGSKA (reference sequence). The CDR3 is 11 amino acids. Here the CDR3 reads CSEWSGDTQYF. The CDR3 nucleotides read TGCAGTGAGTGGTCGGGGGATACGCAGTATTTT.

A few counts support this clonotype. The rearrangement links TRBV7-9 to TRBJ2-3; 8 bases map to TRBD2. Germline loops: CDR1 SEHNR, CDR2 FQNEAQ (reference sequence). V shed 2 bases, J shed 1 base, and the junction held 2 bases outside the gene matches. The CDR3 totals 15 residues. For the CDR3, the DNA is TGTGCCAGCAGCTTACGGGAGGGGCGCACAGATACGCAGTATTTT. It specifies CASSLREGRTDTQYF. Full variable domain (rest looked up from reference TRBV7-9 and TRBJ2-3): DTGVSQNPRHKITKRGQNVTFRCDPISEHNRLYWYRQTLGQGPEFLTYFQNEAQLEKSRLLSDRFSAERPKGSFSTLEIQRTEQGDSAMYLCASSLREGRTDTQYFGPGTRLTVL.

Only a few counts were recorded for this clonotype. This rearrangement joins TRBV29-1 to TRBJ2-1, with D perhaps matching TRBD2 (6 bases). CDR1 is SQVTM and CDR2 is ANQGSEA in the germline V gene. V was trimmed by 7 bases and J by 8 bases, leaving 15 bases between them. The CDR3 spans 12 residues. The CDR3 region is CSGVGRDYEQFF. CDR3 coding DNA: TGCAGCGGTGTGGGGCGGGACTATGAGCAGTTCTTC.

This clonotype was observed a handful of times. This rearrangement joins TRBV4-1 to TRBJ2-5; D gene ambiguous. CDR1 is MGHRA, CDR2 YSYEKL, per germline. CDR3 size: 13 residues. Trimming stripped 4 bases from V and 4 bases from J, with 10 bases between. In DNA, the CDR3 is TGCGCCAGCAGCCTTCAAACCGGAGAGACCCAGTACTTC. The encoded protein is CASSLQTGETQYF.

This clonotype has only a few counts. The J gene is TRBJ1-6, the V gene TRBV20-1, with D maybe TRBD1 (6 bases). The CDR3 spans 15 residues. V lost 5 bases and J lost 9, with 20 bases in between. Germline V CDR1 and CDR2: DFQATT, SNEGSKA (reference sequence). The CDR3 protein is CSAPPDNRDISPLHF. The DNA of the CDR3 is TGCAGTGCTCCTCCCGACAATCGGGACATTTCACCCCTCCACTTT.

For the CDR3, the DNA is TGTGCCATCAGTGAGTCGAACAGCTATGGCTACACCTTC. Translation: CAISESNSYGYTF. The V and J genes are TRBV10-3 and TRBJ1-2; D is unresolved. Germline V gives CDR1 ENHRY, CDR2 SYGVKD. This CDR3 is 13 amino acids long. The ends were cut back, 0 bases at V and 4 bases at J, with 6 bases in the middle.

This clonotype was detected only a few times. The rearrangement joins TRBV6-2 or TRBV6-3 to TRBJ2-5, with 8 positions matching TRBD1. The CDR3 runs to 14 residues. The germline CDR1 and CDR2 sequences are MNHEY and SVGEGT. The ends lost 1 base at V and 3 bases at J; junction bases unmatched: 1. CDR3 coding DNA: TGTGCCAGCAGTTACTTGGACAGGGAAGAGACCCAGTACTTC. As protein: CASSYLDREETQYF.

This clonotype has more than one count but fewer than ten. The chain recombines TRBV12-3 or TRBV12-4 with TRBJ1-1; possible D gene TRBD1, 6 bases. With 5 bases removed from V and 4 bases from J, the gap between germline ends came to 17 bases. The CDR3 is made up of 15 amino acids. The CDR3, as DNA: TGTGCCAGCAGTCTCCTGATAGGGACACCCACTGAAGCTTTCTTT. It translates to CASSLLIGTPTEAFF.